These T cell receptor beta chains were read from a single sample in a study of tumor-infiltrating lymphocytes in primary liver carcinoma. TCRdb re-called the multiplex PCR reads with MiXCR, one entry per CDR3 protein. Among a few hundred thousand distinct CDR3 sequences listed, about three fifths were seen once. Sequencing used peripheral blood. These receptors all stem from a woman aged 30 to 39 with primary liver carcinoma and hepatitis B virus infection. The CDR3 runs from the conserved cysteine through the conserved F or W. Each record gives: D gene, clone size, V gene, J gene, CDR3 protein, CDR3 DNA. The D gene is left open where the match is weak. Clone size is shown for a subset of rows, as once, few, many or a class of expanded clone.

d_call: NA; clone_size: many; v_call: TRBV6-5; j_call: TRBJ1-5; cdr3_aa: CASSHGPGETNQPQHF; cdr3_nt: TGTGCCAGCAGTCACGGGCCAGGGGAGACCAATCAGCCCCAGCATTTT
d_call: TRBD2; clone_size: NA; v_call: TRBV7-9; j_call: TRBJ2-5; cdr3_aa: CASSLSPSGPSQYF; cdr3_nt: TGTGCCAGCAGCTTATCCCCTAGCGGGCCCTCCCAGTACTTC
d_call: NA; clone_size: NA; v_call: TRBV29-1; j_call: TRBJ2-2; cdr3_aa: CSVEQSGANTGELFF; cdr3_nt: TGCAGCGTTGAGCAGAGCGGAGCTAACACCGGGGAGCTGTTTTTT
d_call: NA; clone_size: NA; v_call: TRBV4-1; j_call: TRBJ1-2; cdr3_aa: CANSQDRWGFEGLYGYTF; cdr3_nt: TGCGCCAACAGCCAAGATAGATGGGGCTTTGAGGGGCTCTATGGCTACACCTTC
d_call: NA; clone_size: few; v_call: TRBV13; j_call: TRBJ2-3; cdr3_aa: CASSPRRWGRTDTQYF; cdr3_nt: TGTGCCAGCAGCCCGCGTCGGTGGGGGCGCACAGATACGCAGTATTTT
d_call: NA; clone_size: NA; v_call: TRBV12-3/TRBV12-4; j_call: TRBJ2-1; cdr3_aa: CVSSSALPPYNEQFF; cdr3_nt: TGTGTCAGCAGCTCCGCCTTACCACCCTACAATGAGCAGTTCTTC
d_call: NA; clone_size: NA; v_call: TRBV12-3/TRBV12-4; j_call: TRBJ1-2; cdr3_aa: CASSAQGHYGYIF; cdr3_nt: TGTGCCAGCAGTGCACAGGGTCACTATGGCTACATCTTC
d_call: NA; clone_size: many; v_call: TRBV11-2; j_call: TRBJ1-2; cdr3_aa: CASSLERQGHGYTF; cdr3_nt: TGTGCCAGCAGCTTAGAGCGTCAGGGTCATGGCTACACCTTC
d_call: TRBD1; clone_size: many; v_call: TRBV11-2; j_call: TRBJ2-7; cdr3_aa: CASSHRNRGVSYEQYF; cdr3_nt: TGTGCCAGCAGCCACCGAAACAGGGGGGTTTCCTACGAGCAGTACTTC
d_call: TRBD2; clone_size: NA; v_call: TRBV5-6; j_call: TRBJ2-1; cdr3_aa: CASSLRTSGRAPYNEQFF; cdr3_nt: TGTGCCAGCAGCCTGCGGACTAGCGGGAGGGCCCCCTACAATGAGCAGTTCTTC
d_call: TRBD2; clone_size: NA; v_call: TRBV29-1; j_call: TRBJ2-1; cdr3_aa: CSVSTGGLAGGLHNEQFF; cdr3_nt: TGCAGCGTCTCTACAGGGGGACTAGCGGGAGGCTTACACAATGAGCAGTTCTTC
d_call: NA; clone_size: few; v_call: TRBV6-2/TRBV6-3; j_call: TRBJ1-6; cdr3_aa: CASAPGLSNSPLHF; cdr3_nt: TGTGCCAGCGCCCCGGGGTTATCGAATTCACCCCTCCACTTT
d_call: TRBD1; clone_size: NA; v_call: TRBV12-5; j_call: TRBJ2-5; cdr3_aa: CASGLGQGTETQYF; cdr3_nt: TGTGCTAGTGGGCTCGGACAGGGAACGGAGACCCAGTACTTC
d_call: NA; clone_size: many; v_call: TRBV12-3/TRBV12-4; j_call: TRBJ2-7; cdr3_aa: CASSSSPLNYEQYF; cdr3_nt: TGTGCCAGCAGTTCCTCCCCCCTGAACTACGAGCAGTACTTC
d_call: NA; clone_size: many; v_call: TRBV11-3; j_call: TRBJ2-2; cdr3_aa: CASSLFQGTGELFF; cdr3_nt: TGTGCCAGCAGCTTATTCCAGGGAACCGGGGAGCTGTTTTTT
d_call: NA; clone_size: few; v_call: TRBV7-8; j_call: TRBJ2-1; cdr3_aa: CASSLGHSPRNEQFF; cdr3_nt: TGTGCCAGCAGCTTAGGACATTCCCCCAGAAATGAGCAGTTCTTC
d_call: NA; clone_size: NA; v_call: TRBV11-2; j_call: TRBJ2-7; cdr3_aa: CASSIPGTGAHPYEQYF; cdr3_nt: TGCGCCAGCAGCATCCCCGGTACCGGGGCACACCCCTACGAGCAGTACTTC
d_call: TRBD1; clone_size: few; v_call: TRBV6-6; j_call: TRBJ1-5; cdr3_aa: CASSRTGPYSNQPQHF; cdr3_nt: TGTGCCAGCAGCCGGACAGGACCATATAGCAATCAGCCCCAGCATTTT
d_call: TRBD2; clone_size: NA; v_call: TRBV11-2; j_call: TRBJ2-1; cdr3_aa: CASNMTSGNSYNGQFF; cdr3_nt: TGTGCCAGCAACATGACTAGCGGTAACTCTTACAATGGGCAGTTCTTC
d_call: NA; clone_size: few; v_call: TRBV29-1; j_call: TRBJ1-1; cdr3_aa: CSVLDGGNTEAFF; cdr3_nt: TGCAGCGTTCTGGACGGAGGGAACACTGAAGCTTTCTTT
d_call: TRBD2; clone_size: NA; v_call: TRBV4-1; j_call: TRBJ2-3; cdr3_aa: CASSQPGLADTDTQYF; cdr3_nt: TGCGCCAGCAGCCAACCGGGACTAGCGGACACAGATACGCAGTATTTT
d_call: NA; clone_size: NA; v_call: TRBV14; j_call: TRBJ1-1; cdr3_aa: CASSPPCMNTEAFF; cdr3_nt: TGTGCCAGCAGCCCCCCCTGCATGAACACTGAAGCCTTCTTT
d_call: NA; clone_size: NA; v_call: TRBV11-2; j_call: TRBJ2-2; cdr3_aa: CASTRKAGTWTNTGELFF; cdr3_nt: TGTGCCAGTACCCGAAAGGCTGGGACGTGGACGAACACCGGGGAGCTGTTTTTT
d_call: NA; clone_size: NA; v_call: TRBV11-2; j_call: TRBJ1-1; cdr3_aa: CASSLGGYRAVAFF; cdr3_nt: TGTGCCAGCAGCTTAGGGGGTTATCGGGCTGTAGCTTTCTTC
d_call: NA; clone_size: NA; v_call: TRBV6-5; j_call: TRBJ1-3; cdr3_aa: CASSSLKSSGNTIYF; cdr3_nt: TGTGCCAGCAGTAGCCTAAAAAGCTCTGGAAACACCATATATTTT
d_call: NA; clone_size: NA; v_call: TRBV7-9; j_call: TRBJ2-7; cdr3_aa: CASSLVSSSYEQYF; cdr3_nt: TGTGCCAGCAGTTTAGTAAGCAGCTCCTACGAGCAGTACTTC